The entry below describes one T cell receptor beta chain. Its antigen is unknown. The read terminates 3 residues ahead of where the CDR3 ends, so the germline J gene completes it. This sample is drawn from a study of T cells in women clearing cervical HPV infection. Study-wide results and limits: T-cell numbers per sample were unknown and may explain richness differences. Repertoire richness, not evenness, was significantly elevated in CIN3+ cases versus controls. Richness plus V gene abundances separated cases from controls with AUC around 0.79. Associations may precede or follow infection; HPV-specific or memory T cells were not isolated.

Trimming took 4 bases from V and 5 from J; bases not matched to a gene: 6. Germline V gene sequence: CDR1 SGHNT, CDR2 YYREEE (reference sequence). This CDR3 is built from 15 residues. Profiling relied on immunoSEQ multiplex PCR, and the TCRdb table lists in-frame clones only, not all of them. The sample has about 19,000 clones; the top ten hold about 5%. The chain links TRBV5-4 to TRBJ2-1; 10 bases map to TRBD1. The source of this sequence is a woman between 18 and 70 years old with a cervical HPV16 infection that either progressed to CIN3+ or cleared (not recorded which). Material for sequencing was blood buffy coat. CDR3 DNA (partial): TGTGCCAGCAGCCTTGGACAGGGGGTTAACAATGAG. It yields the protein CASSLGQGVNNE. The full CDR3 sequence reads CASSLGQGVNNEQFF.